Each of the 8 T cell receptor beta chains below was sequenced from the same sample in a study of blood T cell repertoires in COVID-19. Produced via immunoSEQ multiplex PCR; TCRdb's table is partial and in-frame only. The repertoire holds tens of thousands of clones, with more than 75% as singletons. The sequenced sample was peripheral blood. Every receptor here comes from a human donor in a cohort sampled during active COVID-19.

The J gene is TRBJ1-1, the V gene TRBV6-6, with D possibly matching TRBD1 (5 bases). The CDR3 loop spans 15 amino acids. CDR1 is MNHNY, CDR2 SVGAGI, per germline (reference sequence). V was clipped by 2 bases and J by 3 bases, with 13 bases between them. The CDR3 nucleotides read TGTGCCAGCAGTTACCCTGGGACGGGGGACACTGAAGCTTTCTTT. Translated, it gives CASSYPGTGDTEAFF.

CDR3 region: CASSPRQGAPGGNTIYF. CDR3 sequence (DNA): TGTGCCAGCAGCCCAAGACAGGGGGCGCCCGGTGGAAACACCATATATTTT. The chain is built from TRBV7-2 and TRBJ1-3, with 10 bases identical to TRBD1. Trimming cost V 5 bases and J 3 bases; bases outside gene matches: 10. Germline V gives CDR1 SGHTA, CDR2 FQGNSA. The CDR3 is 17 residues long.

The rearrangement uses TRBV10-2 and TRBJ2-3; D unresolved. Looked up from germline, CDR1 is WSHSY and CDR2 is SAAADI. There are 13 residues in the CDR3. Trimming stripped 5 bases from V and 0 bases from J, with 6 bases between. The CDR3 DNA reads as TGCGCCAGCAGTCCGACAAGCACAGATACGCAGTATTTT. As protein: CASSPTSTDTQYF.

This chain connects TRBV7-8 to TRBJ1-5, with a possible D match to TRBD1 (5 bases). CDR1 and CDR2 (germline): SGHVS, FQNEAQ. The length of the CDR3 is 15 residues. Trimming pared 3 bases from V and 3 bases from J, leaving 12 bases between. CDR3 DNA sequence: TGTGCCAGCAGCTTTCTTGGGGACTTCAATCAGCCCCAGCATTTT. It specifies CASSFLGDFNQPQHF.

This clone came up once. The chain couples TRBV6-2 or TRBV6-3 to TRBJ2-5, with D tentatively TRBD1 (6 bases). V was cut by 5 bases and J by 0 bases, with 13 bases left in between. Per germline, CDR1 MNHEY and CDR2 SVGEGT. This CDR3 comprises 15 residues. CDR3 region: CASSRQAQDQETQYF. CDR3 sequence (DNA): TGTGCCAGCAGTCGACAGGCACAAGACCAAGAGACCCAGTACTTC.

This clone was seen only a few times. The chain joins TRBV9 to TRBJ2-1; 12 nucleotides line up with TRBD2. This CDR3 spans 14 amino acids. Germline CDR1 reads SGDLS; CDR2 reads YYNGEE. V dropped 8 bases and J dropped 7; count of bases not matched to a gene: 7. CDR3 DNA: TGTGCCAGTACTAGCGGGGGGCTTGGAAATGAGCAGTTCTTC. As protein: CASTSGGLGNEQFF.

The rearrangement joins TRBV7-2 to TRBJ2-3; 9 bases are a match to TRBD1. Germline-derived CDR1 and CDR2 are SGHTA and FQGNSA. With 5 bases clipped from V and 2 bases from J, the junction kept 5 bases outside the gene matches. This CDR3 is built from 15 residues. The CDR3 DNA sequence: TGTGCCAGCAGCGTACAGGGGGCCAACACAGATACGCAGTATTTT. Protein: CASSVQGANTDTQYF.

The genes are TRBV10-3 and TRBJ1-6; no reliable D call. Deletions cut 2 bases from V and 5 bases from J, with 7 bases between. This CDR3 is built from 14 residues. The germline CDR1 and CDR2 sequences are ENHRY and SYGVKD. The CDR3 DNA sequence: TGTGCCATCAGTGAGGGGAGCAATAATTCACCCCTCCACTTT. It encodes CAISEGSNNSPLHF.